These T cell receptor beta chains were read from a single sample in a study of control samples from healthy donors and cancer patients. Here immunoSEQ multiplex PCR was the method, and the copy in TCRdb shows in-frame clones only, minus some. The sample lists 400,000 to 500,000 clones; around 90% were seen once. The sequenced material came from PBMCs. The receptors were sampled from a man aged 35-49 years with head and neck cancer. Both conserved end residues are part of each CDR3. Each record gives: J gene, V gene, D gene, clone size, CDR3 protein, CDR3 DNA. A D gene is named only where the DNA matches it firmly. Some rows mark clone size as missing; the rest say once, few, many or name a class of expanded clone.

>TRBJ2-4|TRBV7-9|NA|NA
CASSLANWDIQYF
TGTGCCAGCAGCTTAGCGAACTGGGACATTCAGTACTTC
>TRBJ2-2|TRBV30|NA|NA
CAWSGQISPNTGELFF
TGTGCCTGGTCCGGACAGATATCTCCGAACACCGGGGAGCTGTTTTTT
>TRBJ2-7|TRBV6-5|NA|NA
CASSQGTSSGEQYF
TGTGCCAGCAGCCAAGGGACGTCCTCGGGCGAGCAGTACTTC
>TRBJ1-3|TRBV28|NA|NA
CASSSLTQGTIYF
TGTGCCAGCAGTTCCTTAACCCAAGGCACCATATATTTT
>TRBJ2-1|TRBV7-3|TRBD2|NA
CASSLLPGLAGGPTEQFF
TGTGCCAGCAGCTTATTACCGGGACTAGCGGGAGGGCCGACTGAGCAGTTCTTC
>TRBJ1-2|TRBV28|NA|NA
CASSFTGWDEYGYTF
TGTGCCAGCAGTTTTACAGGGTGGGATGAATATGGCTACACCTTC
>TRBJ2-2|TRBV18|NA|NA
CASSPSTGFGGELFF
TGTGCCAGCTCACCGTCCACAGGGTTTGGCGGGGAGCTGTTTTTT
>TRBJ2-2|TRBV14|NA|NA
CASSQELEGRGGELFF
TGTGCCAGCAGCCAAGAGTTGGAGGGTAGGGGCGGGGAGCTGTTTTTT
>TRBJ1-6|TRBV7-9|NA|NA
CASSLGQNNSPLHF
TGTGCCAGCAGCCTCGGACAGAATAATTCACCCCTCCACTTT
>TRBJ1-1|TRBV5-1|NA|NA
CASSLWGDRTEAFF
TGCGCCAGCAGCTTATGGGGAGATAGGACTGAAGCTTTCTTT
>TRBJ2-1|TRBV5-6|NA|NA
CASSAGKGQFF
TGTGCCAGCAGCGCAGGAAAGGGGCAGTTCTTC
>TRBJ1-5|TRBV7-9|NA|NA
CASSPGQSQPQHF
TGTGCCAGCAGCCCAGGACAGTCTCAGCCCCAGCATTTT
>TRBJ2-3|TRBV20-1|NA|NA
CSASRGASTDTQYF
TGCAGTGCTAGTCGTGGGGCTAGCACAGATACGCAGTATTTT
>TRBJ2-5|TRBV6-6|NA|few
CASSYSQETQYF
TGTGCCAGCAGTTACTCCCAAGAGACCCAGTACTTC
>TRBJ1-2|TRBV19|TRBD1|NA
CASSPGQGVGGYTF
TGTGCCAGTAGTCCAGGACAGGGGGTAGGCGGCTACACCTTC
>TRBJ2-5|TRBV5-4|TRBD2|NA
CASSWKRGEPQETQYF
TGTGCCAGCAGCTGGAAGCGGGGGGAACCCCAAGAGACCCAGTACTTC
>TRBJ2-7|TRBV9|TRBD2|NA
CASSVGQSLAGVFYEQYF
TGTGCCAGCAGCGTAGGGCAGTCTTTAGCGGGAGTATTCTACGAGCAGTACTTC
>TRBJ2-1|TRBV7-9|TRBD1|NA
CASSHPGQGNNEQFF
TGTGCCAGCAGCCACCCGGGACAGGGAAATAATGAGCAGTTCTTC
>TRBJ1-5|TRBV19|TRBD1|NA
CASSGTARQPQHF
TGTGCCAGTAGTGGGACAGCCCGACAGCCCCAGCATTTT
>TRBJ2-7|TRBV27|TRBD1|NA
CASRTGGYEQYF
TGTGCCAGCAGGACAGGGGGCTACGAGCAGTACTTC
>TRBJ2-1|TRBV5-1|NA|NA
CASSLELNNEQFF
TGCGCCAGCAGCTTGGAACTAAACAATGAGCAGTTCTTC
>TRBJ2-3|TRBV5-6|TRBD2|NA
CASSLTGAGPTDTQYF
TGTGCCAGCAGCTTGACCGGAGCGGGGCCCACAGATACGCAGTATTTT
>TRBJ2-1|TRBV12-5|NA|NA
CASGLVQGAPHNEQFF
TGTGCTAGTGGTTTGGTACAGGGAGCCCCACACAATGAGCAGTTCTTC
>TRBJ2-5|TRBV5-5|NA|NA
CASSEIPAQETQYF
TGTGCCAGCAGCGAGATTCCGGCCCAAGAGACCCAGTACTTC
>TRBJ2-2|TRBV10-3|TRBD2|once
CAITREYTGELFF
TGTGCCATCACGCGGGAGTACACCGGGGAGCTGTTTTTT
>TRBJ2-2|TRBV3-1/TRBV3-2|NA|NA
CASSQEPRLIINTGELFF
TGTGCCAGCAGCCAAGAGCCCAGGTTGATAATTAACACCGGGGAGCTGTTTTTT
>TRBJ2-7|TRBV4-1|NA|NA
CASSPGDASSYEQYF
TGCGCCAGCAGCCCCGGGGACGCGAGCTCCTACGAGCAGTACTTC
>TRBJ2-2|TRBV6-1|NA|NA
CASSDPQGPDTGELFF
TGTGCCAGCAGTGACCCACAGGGCCCCGACACCGGGGAGCTGTTTTTT
>TRBJ1-4|TRBV29-1|NA|NA
CSGGGMGEKLFF
TGCAGTGGAGGGGGAATGGGTGAAAAACTGTTTTTT
>TRBJ2-7|TRBV12-3/TRBV12-4|TRBD2|NA
CASSLGGRVEQYF
TGTGCCAGCAGCCTCGGGGGGAGGGTCGAGCAGTACTTC
>TRBJ2-7|TRBV30|NA|NA
CAWSVWGSYEQYF
TGTGCCTGGAGTGTCTGGGGCTCCTACGAGCAGTACTTC
>TRBJ1-5|TRBV3-1/TRBV3-2|NA|NA
CASSQDRNQPQHF
TGTGCCAGCAGCCAAGATCGCAATCAGCCCCAGCATTTT
>TRBJ1-5|TRBV28|NA|NA
CASSTDRLFYNQPQHF
TGTGCCAGCAGTACCGACAGGTTATTTTACAATCAGCCCCAGCATTTT
>TRBJ2-4|TRBV19|NA|NA
CASSIDPGSSFNIQYF
TGTGCCAGTAGTATAGATCCGGGGTCTAGTTTTAACATTCAGTACTTC
>TRBJ1-2|TRBV3-1/TRBV3-2|NA|NA
CASSQERVYGYTF
TGTGCCAGCAGCCAAGAAAGGGTCTATGGCTACACCTTC
>TRBJ1-1|TRBV7-2|NA|NA
CASSLVRQNTEAFF
TGTGCCAGCAGCTTAGTAAGGCAGAACACTGAAGCTTTCTTT
>TRBJ1-4|TRBV10-3|NA|NA
CAISESGNEKLFF
TGTGCCATCAGTGAGTCAGGGAATGAAAAACTGTTTTTT
>TRBJ2-3|TRBV28|TRBD1|few
CASSSPYGTGTTDTQYF
TGTGCCAGCAGTTCCCCTTACGGGACAGGGACCACAGATACGCAGTATTTT
>TRBJ2-7|TRBV29-1|TRBD2|NA
CSVSGTSGGAKSYEQYF
TGCAGCGTATCCGGGACTAGCGGGGGGGCCAAGTCCTACGAGCAGTACTTC
>TRBJ1-5|TRBV2|NA|NA
CASAGGPEQPQHF
TGTGCCAGCGCGGGGGGGCCCGAACAGCCCCAGCATTTT
>TRBJ1-6|TRBV28|NA|NA
CASSLGAGPYNSPLHF
TGTGCCAGCAGTTTAGGGGCAGGGCCCTATAATTCACCCCTCCACTTT
>TRBJ1-2|TRBV28|NA|NA
CASSFPGAGYTF
TGTGCCAGCAGTTTTCCGGGGGCTGGCTACACCTTC
>TRBJ2-2|TRBV12-5|TRBD1|once
CASGFMGTGYNTGELFF
TGTGCTAGTGGTTTTATGGGGACAGGGTATAACACCGGGGAGCTGTTTTTT
>TRBJ2-7|TRBV19|NA|NA
CASSLADSYEQYF
TGTGCCAGTAGTCTTGCGGACAGCTACGAGCAGTACTTC
>TRBJ2-7|TRBV28|NA|NA
CASSFDSSSRSSYEQYF
TGTGCCAGCAGTTTCGACAGCAGTTCCAGGAGCTCCTACGAGCAGTACTTC
>TRBJ2-5|TRBV9|NA|NA
CASSSIPQETQYF
TGTGCCAGCAGCTCTATACCCCAAGAGACCCAGTACTTC
>TRBJ1-5|TRBV4-1|NA|NA
CASSQERSYGGQSNQPQHF
TGCGCCAGCAGCCAAGAGAGGAGTTACGGGGGCCAAAGCAATCAGCCCCAGCATTTT
>TRBJ2-3|TRBV19|TRBD1|NA
CASSIEGTGSQDTQYF
TGTGCCAGTAGTATAGAGGGGACAGGGAGCCAGGATACGCAGTATTTT
>TRBJ2-5|TRBV11-3|NA|NA
CASSPEGPEETQYF
TGTGCCAGCAGCCCCGAGGGACCGGAAGAGACCCAGTACTTC
>TRBJ2-7|TRBV6-5|TRBD1|NA
CAGCRDRNDEQYF
TGTGCCGGATGCCGGGACAGGAATGACGAGCAGTACTTC
>TRBJ2-7|TRBV7-9|TRBD1|NA
CASREGQGRNEQYF
TGTGCCAGCAGAGAAGGACAGGGGAGGAACGAGCAGTACTTC
>TRBJ2-2|TRBV5-4|NA|NA
CASSTRSNTGELFF
TGTGCCAGCAGCACACGCTCGAACACCGGGGAGCTGTTTTTT
>TRBJ1-1|TRBV9|NA|NA
CASSVQENTEAFF
TGTGCCAGCAGCGTACAGGAGAACACTGAAGCTTTCTTT
>TRBJ2-1|TRBV11-2|NA|once
CASSSTLALGRSGEQFF
TGTGCCAGCAGCTCGACCCTAGCGTTGGGACGTTCGGGTGAGCAGTTCTTC
>TRBJ2-3|TRBV5-1|TRBD2|NA
CASSLGSGTTDTQYF
TGCGCCAGCAGCTTGGGGAGCGGGACCACAGATACGCAGTATTTT
>TRBJ2-2|TRBV27|TRBD2|NA
CASSRGLAGYANTGELFF
TGTGCCAGCAGTCGCGGACTAGCGGGCTACGCGAACACCGGGGAGCTGTTTTTT
>TRBJ2-1|TRBV25-1|NA|NA
CASRGRSYNEQFF
TGTGCCAGCCGAGGGCGATCCTACAATGAGCAGTTCTTC
>TRBJ2-1|TRBV4-2|NA|NA
CASSQGQYNEQFF
TGTGCCAGCAGCCAAGGACAGTACAATGAGCAGTTCTTC
>TRBJ2-1|TRBV14|TRBD2|NA
CASSQEGLAGLNEQFF
TGTGCCAGCAGCCAAGAGGGACTAGCGGGACTCAATGAGCAGTTCTTC